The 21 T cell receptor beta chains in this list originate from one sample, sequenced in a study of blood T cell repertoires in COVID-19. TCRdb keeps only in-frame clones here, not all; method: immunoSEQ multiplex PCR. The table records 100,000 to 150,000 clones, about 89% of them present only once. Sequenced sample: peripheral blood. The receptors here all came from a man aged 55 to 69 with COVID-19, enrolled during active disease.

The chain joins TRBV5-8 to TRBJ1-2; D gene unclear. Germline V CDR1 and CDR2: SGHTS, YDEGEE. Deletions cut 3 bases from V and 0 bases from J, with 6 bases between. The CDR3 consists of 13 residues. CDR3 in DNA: TGTGCCAGCAGCTCCCTTACTAACTATGGCTACACCTTC. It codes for CASSSLTNYGYTF.

This CDR3 is CASSRGQSYNEKLFF. The CDR3 DNA reads TGTGCCAGCTCAAGGGGACAGTCCTATAATGAAAAACTGTTTTTT. This rearrangement joins TRBV18 to TRBJ1-4; 7 bases are a match to TRBD1. This CDR3 spans 15 amino acids. J gave up 4 bases and V 5 bases, and 7 bases lay outside the gene matches. Germline V CDR1 and CDR2: KGHSH, LQKENI.

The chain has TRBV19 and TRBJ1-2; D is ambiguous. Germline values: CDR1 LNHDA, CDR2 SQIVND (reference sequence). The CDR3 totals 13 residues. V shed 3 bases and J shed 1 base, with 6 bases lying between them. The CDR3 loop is CASSIEFNYGYTF. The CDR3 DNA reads TGTGCCAGTAGTATCGAGTTTAACTATGGCTACACCTTC.

CDR3 amino acids: CASSLGLAVYNEQFF. CDR3 in DNA: TGCGCCAGCAGCCTGGGACTAGCGGTGTACAATGAGCAGTTCTTC. The V call is TRBV5-1, the J call TRBJ2-1; TRBD2 agrees at 11 bases. The CDR3 consists of 15 residues. Unmatched junction bases numbered 4, after V lost 4 bases and J lost 4 bases. Germline assignment: CDR1 SGHRS and CDR2 YFSETQ.

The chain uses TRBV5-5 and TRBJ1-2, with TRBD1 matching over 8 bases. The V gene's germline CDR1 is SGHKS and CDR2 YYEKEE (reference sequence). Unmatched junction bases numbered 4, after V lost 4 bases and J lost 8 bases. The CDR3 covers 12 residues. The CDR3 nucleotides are TGTGCCAGCAGCCAAGGGACAGGAGGCTACACCTTC. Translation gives CASSQGTGGYTF.

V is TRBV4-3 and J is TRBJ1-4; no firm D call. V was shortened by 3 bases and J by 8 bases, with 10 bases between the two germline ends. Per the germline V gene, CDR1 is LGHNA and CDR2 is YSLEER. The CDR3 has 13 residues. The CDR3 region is CASSHSPGEKLFF. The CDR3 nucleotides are TGCGCCAGCAGCCATTCCCCGGGGGAAAAACTGTTTTTT.

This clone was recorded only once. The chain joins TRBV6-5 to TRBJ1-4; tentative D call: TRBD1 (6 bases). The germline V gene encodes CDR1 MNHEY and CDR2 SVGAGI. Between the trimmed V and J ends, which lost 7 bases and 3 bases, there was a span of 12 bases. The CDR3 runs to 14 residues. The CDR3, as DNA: TGTGCCAGCAAGCAGGGGTACGCTAATGAAAAACTGTTTTTT. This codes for CASKQGYANEKLFF.

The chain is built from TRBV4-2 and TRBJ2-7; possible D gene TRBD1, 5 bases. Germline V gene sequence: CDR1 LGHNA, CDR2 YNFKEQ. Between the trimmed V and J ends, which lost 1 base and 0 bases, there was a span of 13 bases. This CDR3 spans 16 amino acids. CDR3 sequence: CASSQVGAQGSYEQYF. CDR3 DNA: TGTGCCAGCAGCCAAGTAGGGGCCCAGGGCTCCTACGAGCAGTACTTC.

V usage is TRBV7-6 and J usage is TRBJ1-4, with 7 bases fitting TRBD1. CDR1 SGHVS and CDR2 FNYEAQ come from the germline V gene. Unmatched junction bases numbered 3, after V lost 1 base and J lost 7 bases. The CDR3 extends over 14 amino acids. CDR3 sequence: CASSLGTGFEKLFF. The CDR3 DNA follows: TGTGCCAGCAGCTTAGGGACAGGTTTTGAAAAACTGTTTTTT.

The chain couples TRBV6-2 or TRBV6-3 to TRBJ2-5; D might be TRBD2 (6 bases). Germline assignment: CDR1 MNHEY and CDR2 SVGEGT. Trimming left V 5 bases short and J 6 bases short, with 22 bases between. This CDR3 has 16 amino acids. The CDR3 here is CASSQRALHPRKTQYF. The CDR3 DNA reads TGTGCCAGCAGTCAGCGGGCCCTGCATCCGAGAAAGACCCAGTACTTC.

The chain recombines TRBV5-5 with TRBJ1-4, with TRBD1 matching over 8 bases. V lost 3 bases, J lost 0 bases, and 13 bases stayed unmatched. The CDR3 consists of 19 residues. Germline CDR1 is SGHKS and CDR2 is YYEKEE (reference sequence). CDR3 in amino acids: CASSSQQGDETATNEKLFF. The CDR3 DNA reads TGTGCCAGCAGCTCCCAACAGGGGGACGAGACAGCAACTAATGAAAAACTGTTTTTT.

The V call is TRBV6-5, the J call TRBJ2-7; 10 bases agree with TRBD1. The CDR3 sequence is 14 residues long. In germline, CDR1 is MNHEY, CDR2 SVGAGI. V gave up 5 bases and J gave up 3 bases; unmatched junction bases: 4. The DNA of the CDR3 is TGTGCCAGCAGTCACCGGGACAGGGGCTACGAGCAGTACTTC. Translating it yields CASSHRDRGYEQYF.

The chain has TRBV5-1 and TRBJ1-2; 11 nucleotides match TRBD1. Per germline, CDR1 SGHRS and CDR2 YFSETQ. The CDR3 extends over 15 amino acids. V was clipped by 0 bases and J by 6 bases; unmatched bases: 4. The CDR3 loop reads CASSLAGQGADGYTF. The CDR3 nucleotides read TGCGCCAGCAGCTTGGCCGGACAGGGGGCTGATGGCTACACCTTC.

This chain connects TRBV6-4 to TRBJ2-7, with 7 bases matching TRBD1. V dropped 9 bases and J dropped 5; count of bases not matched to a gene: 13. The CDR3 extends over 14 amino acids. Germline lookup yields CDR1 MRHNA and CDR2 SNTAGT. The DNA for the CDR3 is TGTGCCAGGGCATCGGACAGGTCATCAAACGAGCAGTACTTC. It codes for CARASDRSSNEQYF.

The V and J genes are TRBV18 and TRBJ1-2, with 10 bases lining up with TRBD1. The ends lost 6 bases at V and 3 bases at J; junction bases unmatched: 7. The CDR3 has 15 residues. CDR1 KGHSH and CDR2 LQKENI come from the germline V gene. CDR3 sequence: CASSVGQGDDYGYTF. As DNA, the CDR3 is TGTGCCAGCTCCGTAGGACAGGGGGACGACTATGGCTACACCTTC.

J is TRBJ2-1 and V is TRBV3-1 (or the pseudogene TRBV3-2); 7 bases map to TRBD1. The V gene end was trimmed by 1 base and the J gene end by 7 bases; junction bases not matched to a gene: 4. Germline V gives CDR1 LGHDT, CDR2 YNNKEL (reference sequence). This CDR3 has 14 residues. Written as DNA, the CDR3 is TGTGCCAGCAGCCAAGCAAGGGGGCTTAATGAGCAGTTCTTC. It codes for CASSQARGLNEQFF.

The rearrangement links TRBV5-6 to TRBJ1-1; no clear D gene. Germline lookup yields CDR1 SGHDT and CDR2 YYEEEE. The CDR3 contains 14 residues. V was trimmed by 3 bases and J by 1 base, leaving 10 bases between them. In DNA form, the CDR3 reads TGTGCCAGCAGCTCCCAGACACCGAACACTGAAGCTTTCTTT. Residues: CASSSQTPNTEAFF.

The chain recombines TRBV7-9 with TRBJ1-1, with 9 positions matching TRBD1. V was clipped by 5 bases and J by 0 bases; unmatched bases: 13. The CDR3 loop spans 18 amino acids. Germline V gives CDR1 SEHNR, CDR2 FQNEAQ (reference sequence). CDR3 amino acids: CASSPPWDRALMNTEAFF. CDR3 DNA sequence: TGTGCCAGCAGCCCGCCTTGGGACAGGGCACTAATGAACACTGAAGCTTTCTTT.

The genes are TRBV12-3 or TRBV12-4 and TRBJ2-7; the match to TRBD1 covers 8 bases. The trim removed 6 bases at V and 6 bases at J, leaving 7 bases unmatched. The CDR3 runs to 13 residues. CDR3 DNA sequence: TGTGCCAGCAGAGCGACAGGGGCGGTCGAGCAGTACTTC. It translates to CASRATGAVEQYF.

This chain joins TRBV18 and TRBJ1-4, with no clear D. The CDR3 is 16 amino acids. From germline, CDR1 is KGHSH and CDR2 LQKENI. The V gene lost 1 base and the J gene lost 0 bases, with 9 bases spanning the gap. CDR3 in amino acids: CASSPRQITTNEKLFF. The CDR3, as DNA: TGTGCCAGCTCACCACGCCAGATCACAACTAATGAAAAACTGTTTTTT. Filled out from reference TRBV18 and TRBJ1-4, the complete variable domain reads NAGVMQNPRHLVRRRGQEARLRCSPMKGHSHVYWYRQLPEEGLKFMVYLQKENIIDESGMPKERFSAEFPKEGPSILRIQQVVRGDSAAYFCASSPRQITTNEKLFFGSGTQLSVL.

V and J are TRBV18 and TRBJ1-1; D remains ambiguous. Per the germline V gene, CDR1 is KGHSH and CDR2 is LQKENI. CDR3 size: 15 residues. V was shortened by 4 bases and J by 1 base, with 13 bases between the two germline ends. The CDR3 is CASSLLVGKNTEAFF. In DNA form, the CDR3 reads TGTGCCAGCTCACTACTAGTAGGGAAGAACACTGAAGCTTTCTTT. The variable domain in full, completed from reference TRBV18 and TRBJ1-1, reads NAGVMQNPRHLVRRRGQEARLRCSPMKGHSHVYWYRQLPEEGLKFMVYLQKENIIDESGMPKERFSAEFPKEGPSILRIQQVVRGDSAAYFCASSLLVGKNTEAFFGQGTRLTVV.